Below, 8 T cell receptor beta chains from the same sample are listed, as sequenced in a study of cytomegalovirus exposure and HLA in healthy donors (dated by TCRdb to between 2016 and 2019). The library was produced with the immunoSEQ multiplex PCR assay. The multiplex PCR relied on a mix of 60 forward primers for TCR Vbeta segments and 13 reverse primers for TCR Jbeta segments. TCRdb limited this immuneACCESS table to in-frame rearrangements with V and J called. A share of clones is missing; checked studies link under half to unresolved V genes, and the rest is unexplained. This sample gives around 240,000 clones in total; 82% of them show up just once. The top ten clones comprise over 5% of the sample. Sequences were obtained from PBMCs. These receptors came from a woman aged 40-49 years in good health and CMV-seropositive.

The count of this clone is one. This chain connects TRBV7-9 to TRBJ1-1, with 8 bases aligning to TRBD1. The CDR3 is 15 amino acids. V trimming: 5 bases; J trimming: 8 bases; junction bases outside the gene matches: 13. CDR1 is SEHNR, CDR2 FQNEAQ, per germline (reference sequence). The CDR3 DNA reads TGTGCCAGCAGCCCGGCTGGACAGGGCCGGGGGGAAGCTTTCTTT. It specifies CASSPAGQGRGEAFF.

This chain connects TRBV6-5 to TRBJ2-1, with a possible D match to TRBD1 (6 bases). The CDR3 sequence is 13 residues long. V gave up 5 bases and J gave up 7 bases, with 12 bases separating them. The germline V gene encodes CDR1 MNHEY and CDR2 SVGAGI. The CDR3 DNA reads TGTGCCAGCAGTAACAGGGTTGGGAATGAGCAGTTCTTC. This gives the protein CASSNRVGNEQFF.

Here the CDR3 reads CAWSPWDREAFF. The CDR3 bases are TGTGCCTGGAGTCCCTGGGACAGGGAGGCTTTCTTT. The chain uses TRBV30 and TRBJ1-1, with 9 bases fitting TRBD1. From germline, CDR1 is GTSNPN and CDR2 SVGIG (reference sequence). With V trimmed by 2 bases and J by 11 bases, 6 bases remained unmatched. The CDR3 length is 12 residues. Full variable domain (rest looked up from reference TRBV30 and TRBJ1-1): SQTIHQWPATLVQPVGSPLSLECTVEGTSNPNLYWYRQAAGRGLQLLFYSVGIGQISSEVPQNLSASRPQDRQFILSSKKLLLSDSGFYLCAWSPWDREAFFGQGTRLTVV.

The chain links TRBV4-2 to TRBJ2-2; D not certain. The CDR3 is 14 amino acids. Trimming took 1 base from V and 4 from J, leaving 7 bases between them. Germline V gene data show CDR1 as LGHNA and CDR2 as YNFKEQ. DNA for the CDR3: TGTGCCAGCAGCCAAGGAACGGGCACCGGGGAGCTGTTTTTT. Amino acid sequence: CASSQGTGTGELFF.

The CDR3 is CASTRYGYTF. The CDR3 DNA reads as TGCGCCAGCACGCGATATGGCTACACCTTC. V usage is TRBV23-1 and J usage is TRBJ1-2, with no clear D. TRBV23-1 is treated as an ORF (open reading frame) with a function not yet certain. The CDR3 contains 10 residues. Trimming stripped 7 bases from V and 5 bases from J, with 5 bases between.

This rearrangement joins TRBV4-1 to TRBJ1-2; 8 bases agree with TRBD1. The J segment lost 0 bases and the V segment lost 6 bases, leaving 12 bases of the junction unmatched. This CDR3 contains 17 residues. The germline V gene has CDR1 MGHRA and CDR2 YSYEKL. CDR3 coding DNA: TGCGCCAGCAGTCACGGACAGGGAGACCTCGCTAACTATGGCTACACCTTC. Translating it yields CASSHGQGDLANYGYTF.

The rearrangement uses TRBV5-1 and TRBJ2-7, with 10 bases matching TRBD2. The germline gives CDR1 SGHRS, CDR2 YFSETQ. The junction had 9 bases not matched to a gene; V was cut back by 0 bases and J by 3 bases. The CDR3 length is 17 residues. The CDR3 is CASSLAASGGGIYEQYF. In nucleotides, the CDR3 is TGCGCCAGCAGCTTGGCTGCTAGCGGGGGCGGAATCTACGAGCAGTACTTC.

The V call is TRBV28, the J call TRBJ1-3; TRBD1 matches at 7 bases. The CDR3 totals 15 residues. V lost 5 bases to trimming and J lost 4 bases; unmatched junction nucleotides: 8. Germline V gene lookup returns CDR1 MDHEN and CDR2 SYDVKM. The DNA for the CDR3 is TGTGCCAGCAGTCCCCGGACAGGCCCCGGAAACACCATATATTTT. It translates to CASSPRTGPGNTIYF.